These 10 T cell receptor beta chains were all obtained from the same sample, sequenced in a study of cytomegalovirus exposure and HLA in healthy donors. PCR involved 60 Vbeta and 13 Jbeta primers. Data came from immunoSEQ multiplex PCR; TCRdb stores just in-frame clones and leaves some out. The sample has some 100,000 clones, about 77% seen once. Input material: PBMCs. These receptors were obtained from a woman aged 50 to 60 in good health and CMV-seropositive.

V gene TRBV5-1 combines with J gene TRBJ2-7; D possibly corresponds to TRBD2 (5 bases). V was pared by 0 bases and J by 0 bases, with 7 bases between. CDR3 length equals 14 residues. Germline V lookup: CDR1 SGHRS, CDR2 YFSETQ. CDR3 loop: CASSLAGNSYEQYF. The CDR3, as DNA: TGCGCCAGCAGCTTGGCCGGGAACTCCTACGAGCAGTACTTC. The variable domain in full, with the rest retrieved from reference TRBV5-1 and TRBJ2-7, is KAGVTQTPRYLIKTRGQQVTLSCSPISGHRSVSWYQQTPGQGLQFLFEYFSETQRNKGNFPGRFSGRQFSNSRSEMNVSTLELGDSALYLCASSLAGNSYEQYFGPGTRLTVT.

J is TRBJ2-3 and V is TRBV7-9, with 8 nucleotides matching TRBD1. The CDR3 is 14 amino acids. Germline-derived CDR1 and CDR2 are SEHNR and FQNEAQ (reference sequence). V gave up 5 bases and J gave up 5 bases; unmatched junction bases: 6. CDR3 sequence reads: CASSADRERDTQYF. Written as DNA, the CDR3 is TGTGCCAGCAGCGCGGACAGGGAGAGAGATACGCAGTATTTT.

This chain joins TRBV11-3 and TRBJ2-1; D is perhaps TRBD1 (6 bases). V lost 4 bases and J lost 4, with 8 bases in between. The CDR3 consists of 13 residues. The V gene's germline CDR1 is SGHNT and CDR2 YENEEA. CDR3 amino acids: CASSSTGYNEQFF. Here the CDR3 DNA reads TGTGCCAGCAGCTCGACAGGTTACAATGAGCAGTTCTTC.

This chain links TRBV9 with TRBJ2-7, with a tentative D call TRBD2 (5 bases). CDR3 length: 15 residues. Germline CDR1 reads SGDLS; CDR2 reads YYNGEE. V lost 0 bases and J 1 base, leaving 11 bases between the germline ends. DNA for the CDR3: TGTGCCAGCAGCGTAGACTTGGGGAGATCCTACGAGCAGTACTTC. Protein: CASSVDLGRSYEQYF.

The rearrangement links TRBV10-1 to TRBJ2-1, with D possibly TRBD1 on 5 matching bases. Germline V CDR1 and CDR2: WNHNN, SYGVQD (reference sequence). Deletions cut 4 bases from V and 3 bases from J, with 16 bases between. The CDR3 runs 16 residues. The CDR3 spells CASSVARASIYNEQFF. CDR3 nucleotide sequence: TGCGCCAGCAGTGTCGCCAGGGCATCTATCTACAATGAGCAGTTCTTC.

This chain links TRBV10-3 with TRBJ2-3; 8 nucleotides line up with TRBD2. The CDR3 spans 18 residues. V was pared by 0 bases and J by 6 bases, with 14 bases of the junction left unmatched. CDR1 is ENHRY and CDR2 is SYGVKD in the germline V gene. The CDR3 region is CAISESSGGPTPPDTQYF. In DNA, the CDR3 is TGTGCCATCAGTGAGTCTTCGGGGGGGCCTACACCGCCCGATACGCAGTATTTT.

The chain carries TRBV13 and TRBJ2-5, with 9 bases aligning to TRBD2. The tail of the sequence fits TRBJ2-7 better, so the J call may be wrong. The CDR3 covers 14 residues. From germline, CDR1 is PRHDT and CDR2 FYEKMQ (reference sequence). CDR3 nucleotides: TGTGCCAGCAGCACGACTAGCGGATTATACGAGCAGTACTTC. This gives the protein CASSTTSGLYEQYF.

The gene calls are TRBV4-2 and TRBJ1-5; weak D call: TRBD1 (6 bases). Germline V gene data show CDR1 as LGHNA and CDR2 as YNFKEQ. V lost 3 bases and J 3 bases, leaving 12 bases between the germline ends. The CDR3 is made up of 15 amino acids. DNA of the CDR3: TGTGCCAGCAGCCATGATGGGGGCACCAATCAGCCCCAGCATTTT. It yields the protein CASSHDGGTNQPQHF.

This clone showed up just a few times. The chain couples TRBV29-1 to TRBJ2-7, with 8 bases fitting TRBD2. This CDR3 region has 14 residues. J gave up 3 bases and V 5 bases, and 9 bases lay outside the gene matches. CDR1 is SQVTM and CDR2 is ANQGSEA in the germline V gene. CDR3 bases: TGCAGCGTTCTAGCGGGCGGGGTAGGCTACGAGCAGTACTTC. It encodes CSVLAGGVGYEQYF.

J is TRBJ1-1 and V is TRBV7-6; 9 bases fit TRBD1. Germline V gene lookup returns CDR1 SGHVS and CDR2 FNYEAQ. The CDR3 sequence is 14 residues long. The trim removed 5 bases at V and 1 base at J, leaving 2 bases unmatched. The CDR3, as DNA: TGTGCCAGCAGCACAGGGGGCTGGAACACTGAAGCTTTCTTT. It yields the protein CASSTGGWNTEAFF.